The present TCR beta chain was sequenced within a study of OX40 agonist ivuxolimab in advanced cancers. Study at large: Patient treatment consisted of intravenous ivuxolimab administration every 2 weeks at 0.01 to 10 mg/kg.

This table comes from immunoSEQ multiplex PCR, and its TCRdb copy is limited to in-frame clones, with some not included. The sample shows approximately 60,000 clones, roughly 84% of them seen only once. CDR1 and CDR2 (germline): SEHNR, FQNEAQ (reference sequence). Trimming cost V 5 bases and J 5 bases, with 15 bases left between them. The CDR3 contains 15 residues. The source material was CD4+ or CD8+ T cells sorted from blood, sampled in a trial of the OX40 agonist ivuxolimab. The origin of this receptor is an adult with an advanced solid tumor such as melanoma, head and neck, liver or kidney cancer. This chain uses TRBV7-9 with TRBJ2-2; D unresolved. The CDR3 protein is CASSDHPLGTGELFF. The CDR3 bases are TGTGCCAGCAGCGATCACCCATTAGGTACCGGGGAGCTGTTTTTT. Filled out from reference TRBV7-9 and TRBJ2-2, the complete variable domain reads DTGVSQNPRHKITKRGQNVTFRCDPISEHNRLYWYRQTLGQGPEFLTYFQNEAQLEKSRLLSDRFSAERPKGSFSTLEIQRTEQGDSAMYLCASSDHPLGTGELFFGEGSRLTVL.